The 11 T cell receptor beta chains below come from one sample, sequenced in a study of CD8 T cells in ankylosing spondylitis. Findings and caveats of the study: Typical of ankylosing spondylitis blood, it appeared, was a TCR beta motif of under 10 highly homologous variants.

Antigen specificity for these receptors is unknown. TCRdb processed the 5' RACE reads anew with MiXCR; each CDR3 protein has one entry. In the table there are about 400,000 distinct CDR3 sequences, around 20% of which are singletons. Material for sequencing was blood, either unsorted or a sorted T cell fraction (not recorded which). The receptors derive from a male donor with ankylosing spondylitis.

The V gene is TRBV7-2, the J gene TRBJ1-6, with 7 bases lining up with TRBD1. V shed 5 bases, J shed 11 bases, and the junction held 3 bases outside the gene matches. Germline loops: CDR1 SGHTA, CDR2 FQGNSA. CDR3 length: 12 amino acids. The CDR3 is CASSTTGAPLHF. CDR3 DNA: TGTGCCAGCAGCACTACAGGGGCACCCCTCCACTTT. The whole variable domain, remainder taken from reference TRBV7-2 and TRBJ1-6, is GAGVSQSPSNKVTEKGKDVELRCDPISGHTALYWYRQSLGQGLEFLIYFQGNSAPDKSGLPSDRFSAERTGGSVSTLTIQRTQQEDSAVYLCASSTTGAPLHFGNGTRLTVT.

This clonotype was picked up a small number of times. J is TRBJ2-7 and V is TRBV5-1; no clear D gene. Germline V gives CDR1 SGHRS, CDR2 YFSETQ. V gave up 1 base and J gave up 2 bases, with 16 bases separating them. This CDR3 contains 16 residues. The DNA of the CDR3 is TGCGCCAGCAGCTTGACGTTCGCAGCAGGAACCTACGAGCAGTACTTC. This gives the protein CASSLTFAAGTYEQYF.

The chain employs TRBV3-1 and TRBJ2-7; D may be TRBD1 (6 bases). Germline values: CDR1 LGHDT, CDR2 YNNKEL (reference sequence). The CDR3 is 14 amino acids. Deletions cut 8 bases from V and 2 bases from J, with 16 bases between. CDR3 loop: CASQFARDTYEQYF. The DNA of the CDR3 is TGTGCCAGCCAGTTTGCGAGGGACACCTACGAGCAGTACTTC.

The chain combines TRBV5-1 with TRBJ2-1; D is unclear. V was clipped by 4 bases and J by 5 bases, with 13 bases between them. Germline CDR1 reads SGHRS; CDR2 reads YFSETQ. There are 14 residues in the CDR3. DNA of the CDR3: TGCGCCAGCAGCCTACTGGACGGAAACAATGAGCAGTTCTTC. Translation gives CASSLLDGNNEQFF.

The rearrangement uses TRBV25-1 and TRBJ1-4; unclear D gene. The CDR3 sequence is 13 residues long. Trimming took 6 bases from V and 4 from J, leaving 9 bases between them. Germline V CDR1 and CDR2: MGHDK, SYGVNS. CDR3 protein: CASRLQHNEKLFF. CDR3 bases: TGTGCCAGCAGGCTACAGCATAATGAAAAACTGTTTTTT.

This clonotype showed up just a few times. V usage is TRBV2 and J usage is TRBJ2-7, with D possibly TRBD1 on 6 matching bases. The CDR3 length is 14 residues. Germline assignment: CDR1 SNHLY and CDR2 FYNNEI. Trimming took off 4 bases at V and 4 bases at J, with 14 bases between the two ends. The CDR3 DNA follows: TGTGCCAGCAGTGCGGTCAGGGGATATTACGAGCAGTACTTC. Residues: CASSAVRGYYEQYF.

The V gene is TRBV20-1, the J gene TRBJ1-1, with D possibly matching TRBD1 (6 bases). Deletions cut 0 bases from V and 0 bases from J, with 11 bases between. CDR1 and CDR2 from the germline V gene are DFQATT and SNEGSKA (reference sequence). The CDR3 totals 15 residues. This chain's CDR3 is CSARDRGRMNTEAFF. The DNA of the CDR3 is TGCAGTGCTAGAGATCGGGGGCGCATGAACACTGAAGCTTTCTTT.

This clonotype was seen a handful of times. This sequence joins TRBV2 and TRBJ2-2; D call uncertain. Germline CDR1 is SNHLY and CDR2 is FYNNEI. With 6 bases removed from V and 6 bases from J, the gap between germline ends came to 11 bases. The CDR3 has 13 amino acids. CDR3 protein: CASSERTAGELFF. As DNA, the CDR3 is TGTGCCAGCAGCGAGAGAACGGCCGGGGAGCTGTTTTTT.

The V gene is TRBV28, the J gene TRBJ2-3; D unresolved. The CDR3 has 13 amino acids. The V gene lost 2 bases and the J gene lost 4 bases, with 7 bases spanning the gap. Germline loops: CDR1 MDHEN, CDR2 SYDVKM. The CDR3, as DNA: TGTGCCAGCAGTTTAATTGGGCCAGATACGCAGTATTTT. Its protein product is CASSLIGPDTQYF. Supplemented by reference TRBV28 and TRBJ2-3, the full variable domain reads DVKVTQSSRYLVKRTGEKVFLECVQDMDHENMFWYRQDPGLGLRLIYFSYDVKMKEKGDIPEGYSVSREKKERFSLILESASTNQTSMYLCASSLIGPDTQYFGPGTRLTVL.

The chain uses TRBV5-1 and TRBJ1-1; D possibly corresponds to TRBD1 (6 bases). This CDR3 spans 13 amino acids. Per germline, CDR1 SGHRS and CDR2 YFSETQ. V gave up 4 bases and J gave up 5 bases, with 12 bases separating them. Written as DNA, the CDR3 is TGCGCCAGCAGCCCGGAAGGGGGAACTGAAGCTTTCTTT. Its protein product is CASSPEGGTEAFF.

This clonotype was seen a handful of times. The V gene is TRBV20-1, the J gene TRBJ2-2, with D maybe TRBD2 (5 bases). CDR3 length: 14 amino acids. Germline V CDR1 and CDR2: DFQATT, SNEGSKA (reference sequence). With 6 bases removed from V and 4 bases from J, the gap between germline ends came to 15 bases. The DNA of the CDR3 is TGCAGTGCGCCGGGCAGGAGGTCCACCGGGGAGCTGTTTTTT. Amino acids: CSAPGRRSTGELFF.